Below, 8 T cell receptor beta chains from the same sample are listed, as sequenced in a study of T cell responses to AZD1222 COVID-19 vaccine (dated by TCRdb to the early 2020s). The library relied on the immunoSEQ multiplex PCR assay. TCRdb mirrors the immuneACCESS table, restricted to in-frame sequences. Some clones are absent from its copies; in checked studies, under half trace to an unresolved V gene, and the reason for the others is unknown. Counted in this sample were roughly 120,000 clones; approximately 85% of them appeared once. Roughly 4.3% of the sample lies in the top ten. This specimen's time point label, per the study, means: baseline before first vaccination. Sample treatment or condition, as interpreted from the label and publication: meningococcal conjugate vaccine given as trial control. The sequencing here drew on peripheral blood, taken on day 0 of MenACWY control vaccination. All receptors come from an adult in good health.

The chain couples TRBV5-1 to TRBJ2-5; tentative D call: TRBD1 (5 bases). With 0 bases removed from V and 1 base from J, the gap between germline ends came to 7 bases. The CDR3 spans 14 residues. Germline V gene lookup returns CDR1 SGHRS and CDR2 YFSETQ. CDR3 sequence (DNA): TGCGCCAGCAGCTTGGATGACAGCCAAGAGACCCAGTACTTC. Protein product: CASSLDDSQETQYF.

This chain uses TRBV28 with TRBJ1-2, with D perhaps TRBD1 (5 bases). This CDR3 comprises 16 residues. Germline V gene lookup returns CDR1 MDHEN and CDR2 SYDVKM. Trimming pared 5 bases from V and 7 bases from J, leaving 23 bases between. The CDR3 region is CASSPASRTPLGGYTF. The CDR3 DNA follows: TGTGCCAGCAGTCCAGCTTCCAGGACACCACTGGGTGGCTACACCTTC.

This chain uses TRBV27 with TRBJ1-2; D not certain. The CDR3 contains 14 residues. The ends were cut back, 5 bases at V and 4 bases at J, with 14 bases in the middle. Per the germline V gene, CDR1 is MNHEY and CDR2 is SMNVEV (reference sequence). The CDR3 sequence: CASSPVGFGYGYTF. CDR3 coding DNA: TGTGCCAGCAGTCCCGTAGGATTCGGCTATGGCTACACCTTC.

The CDR3 protein is CASTTGGVRTEAFF. For the CDR3, the DNA is TGTGCCAGTACCACGGGCGGGGTCAGGACTGAAGCTTTCTTT. This chain joins TRBV19 and TRBJ1-1; D remains ambiguous. The germline gives CDR1 LNHDA, CDR2 SQIVND (reference sequence). The CDR3 has 14 residues. Between the trimmed V and J ends, which lost 7 bases and 5 bases, there was a span of 17 bases.

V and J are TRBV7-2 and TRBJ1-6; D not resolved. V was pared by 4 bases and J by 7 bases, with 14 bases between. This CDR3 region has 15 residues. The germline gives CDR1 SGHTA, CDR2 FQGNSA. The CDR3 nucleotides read TGTGCCAGCAGCTCCGGACGTCCGGACAATTCACCCCTCCACTTT. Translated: CASSSGRPDNSPLHF. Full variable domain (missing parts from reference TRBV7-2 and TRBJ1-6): GAGVSQSPSNKVTEKGKDVELRCDPISGHTALYWYRQSLGQGLEFLIYFQGNSAPDKSGLPSDRFSAERTGGSVSTLTIQRTQQEDSAVYLCASSSGRPDNSPLHFGNGTRLTVT.

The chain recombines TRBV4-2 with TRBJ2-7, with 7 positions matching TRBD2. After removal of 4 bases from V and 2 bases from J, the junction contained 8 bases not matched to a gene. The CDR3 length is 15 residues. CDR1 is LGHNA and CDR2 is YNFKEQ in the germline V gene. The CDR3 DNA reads TGTGCCAGCAGCCCTTTAGCGGGCGATACCTACGAGCAGTACTTC. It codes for CASSPLAGDTYEQYF.

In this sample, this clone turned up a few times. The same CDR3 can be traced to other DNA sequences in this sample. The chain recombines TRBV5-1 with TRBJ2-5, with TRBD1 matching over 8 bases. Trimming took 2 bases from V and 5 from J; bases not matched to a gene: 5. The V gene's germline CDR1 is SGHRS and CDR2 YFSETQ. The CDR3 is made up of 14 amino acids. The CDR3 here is CASSFGQGAETQYF. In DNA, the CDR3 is TGCGCCAGCAGCTTCGGGCAGGGGGCTGAGACCCAGTACTTC.

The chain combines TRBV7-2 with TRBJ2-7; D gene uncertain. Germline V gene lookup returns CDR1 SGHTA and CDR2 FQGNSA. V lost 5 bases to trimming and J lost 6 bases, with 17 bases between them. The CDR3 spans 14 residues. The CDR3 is CASSPPYTPREQYF. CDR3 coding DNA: TGTGCCAGCAGCCCCCCTTATACCCCCCGCGAGCAGTACTTC.